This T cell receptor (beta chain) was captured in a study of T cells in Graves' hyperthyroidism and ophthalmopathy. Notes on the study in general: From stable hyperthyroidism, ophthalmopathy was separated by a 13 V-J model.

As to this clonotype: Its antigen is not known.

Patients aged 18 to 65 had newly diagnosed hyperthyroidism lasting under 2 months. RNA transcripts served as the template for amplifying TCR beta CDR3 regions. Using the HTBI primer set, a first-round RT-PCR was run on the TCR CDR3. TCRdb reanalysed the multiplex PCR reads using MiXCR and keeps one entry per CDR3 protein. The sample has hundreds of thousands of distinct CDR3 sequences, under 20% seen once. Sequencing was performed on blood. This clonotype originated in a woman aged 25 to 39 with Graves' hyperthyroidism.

The DNA for the CDR3 is TGCAGCGTTGTCACAGGGGGCTTCAATCAGCCCCAGCATTTT. Amino acid sequence: CSVVTGGFNQPQHF. V usage is TRBV29-1 and J usage is TRBJ1-5; TRBD1 agrees at 9 bases. V lost 4 bases and J lost 3; bases outside the gene matches: 4. CDR1 is SQVTM and CDR2 is ANQGSEA in the germline V gene. This CDR3 spans 14 amino acids.